This entry lists 26 T cell receptor beta chains sequenced from one sample in a study of T-cell reconstitution after alpha-beta-depleted transplantation in children. Preparing the TCRbeta library involved the use of unique molecular identifiers. TCRdb re-called the PCR reads through MiXCR, storing one row per CDR3 protein. The repertoire holds approximately 250,000 distinct CDR3 sequences, with more than 20% as singletons. The sequenced sample was PBMCs, obtained before TCRalphabeta/CD19-depleted stem cell transplant. The receptors were gathered from a girl aged 2-9 years with Fanconi anemia, due to receive a stem cell transplant.

The gene calls are TRBV18 and TRBJ2-7; D is uncertain. The CDR3 is made up of 15 amino acids. V shed 2 bases and J shed 3 bases, with 14 bases lying between them. CDR1 KGHSH and CDR2 LQKENI come from the germline V gene. In DNA form, the CDR3 reads TGTGCCAGCTCACCAGGTGGCAGTTCTAACTACGAGCAGTACTTC. It yields the protein CASSPGGSSNYEQYF.

This clonotype has ten or more counts. The chain combines TRBV7-9 with TRBJ1-1, with D tentatively TRBD1 (6 bases). The CDR3 has 18 amino acids. Trimming took off 1 base at V and 3 bases at J, with 21 bases between the two ends. Germline V gives CDR1 SEHNR, CDR2 FQNEAQ (reference sequence). The CDR3 DNA reads as TGTGCCAGCAGCTTAGATTTACAGGGAGGGAGGATGGACACTGAAGCTTTCTTT. Protein product: CASSLDLQGGRMDTEAFF.

This clonotype was counted only a few times. The chain uses TRBV29-1 and TRBJ2-3, with D possibly matching TRBD2 (6 bases). This CDR3 is 16 amino acids long. From germline, CDR1 is SQVTM and CDR2 ANQGSEA. V was trimmed by 4 bases and J by 1 base, leaving 18 bases between them. CDR3 amino acids: CSVVPGPGGGTDTQYF. CDR3 bases: TGCAGCGTTGTTCCTGGACCCGGGGGAGGCACAGATACGCAGTATTTT.

The rearrangement links TRBV7-2 to TRBJ2-1, with a weak D call TRBD1 (6 bases). Germline V gives CDR1 SGHTA, CDR2 FQGNSA. Deletions cut 1 base from V and 1 base from J, with 11 bases between. The CDR3 runs to 16 residues. The CDR3 loop is CASSLGGTPSYNEQFF. The CDR3 nucleotides are TGTGCCAGCAGCTTAGGGGGGACACCTTCCTACAATGAGCAGTTCTTC.

This clonotype was detected a few times. The chain is built from TRBV25-1 and TRBJ1-2; D not certain. Germline CDR1 MGHDK, CDR2 SYGVNS. V lost 3 bases to trimming and J lost 6 bases, with 17 bases between them. There are 15 residues in the CDR3. In nucleotides, the CDR3 is TGTGCCAGCAGTGATCGCTTGTTCGTCCAACATGGCTACACCTTC. It codes for CASSDRLFVQHGYTF.

The chain couples TRBV23-1 to TRBJ2-5; possibly TRBD2 for D (6 bases). TRBV23-1 is identified as an open reading frame with a role that is uncertain. V shed 6 bases and J shed 3 bases, with 14 bases lying between them. The CDR3 consists of 14 residues. DNA of the CDR3: TGCGCCAGCAGCCGCCGGGACTCGAAAGAGACCCAGTACTTC. Its protein product is CASSRRDSKETQYF.

The genes are TRBV20-1 and TRBJ2-5; D is perhaps TRBD2 (6 bases). CDR3 length: 15 residues. Germline lookup yields CDR1 DFQATT and CDR2 SNEGSKA (reference sequence). V was shortened by 3 bases and J by 2 bases, with 16 bases between the two germline ends. CDR3 sequence reads: CSASNPGSGQETQYF. Written as DNA, the CDR3 is TGCAGTGCTAGTAATCCCGGGAGCGGTCAAGAGACCCAGTACTTC.

This sequence joins TRBV12-3 or TRBV12-4 and TRBJ2-2; 12 nucleotides align to TRBD2. CDR3 size: 16 residues. V trimming: 5 bases; J trimming: 7 bases; junction bases outside the gene matches: 8. CDR3 protein: CASSRTSGIVFGELFF. DNA of the CDR3: TGTGCCAGCAGTCGGACTAGCGGGATTGTCTTCGGGGAGCTGTTTTTT.

The V call is TRBV29-1, the J call TRBJ2-6; TRBD1 matches at 9 bases. CDR1 SQVTM and CDR2 ANQGSEA come from the germline V gene. The V segment lost 5 bases and the J segment 1 base; nucleotides outside the gene matches: 12. CDR3 length: 18 residues. The CDR3 bases are TGCAGCGTTACGGTGCATGGGACAGGGTCTTCTGGGGCCAACGTCCTGACTTTC. It specifies CSVTVHGTGSSGANVLTF. Full variable domain (rest looked up from reference TRBV29-1 and TRBJ2-6): SAVISQKPSRDICQRGTSLTIQCQVDSQVTMMFWYRQQPGQSLTLIATANQGSEATYESGFVIDKFPISRPNLTFSTLTVSNMSPEDSSIYLCSVTVHGTGSSGANVLTFGAGSRLTVL.

This clonotype turned up a few times. This chain links TRBV12-3 or TRBV12-4 with TRBJ2-4, with 8 bases identical to TRBD2. This CDR3 has 14 amino acids. The V segment lost 1 base and the J segment 4 bases; nucleotides outside the gene matches: 0. This CDR3 is CASSLGGGKNIQYF. The CDR3 nucleotides read TGTGCCAGCAGTTTAGGCGGGGGGAAAAACATTCAGTACTTC.

This clonotype appeared many times. The J gene is TRBJ2-1, the V gene TRBV12-3 or TRBV12-4, with 8 positions matching TRBD1. The CDR3 sequence is 15 residues long. The junction had 8 bases not matched to a gene; V was cut back by 6 bases and J by 4 bases. This CDR3 is CASRAGQAGYNEQFF. CDR3 DNA: TGTGCCAGCAGGGCGGGACAGGCGGGTTACAATGAGCAGTTCTTC.

The chain joins TRBV20-1 to TRBJ2-3; the D call may be TRBD1 or TRBD2 (5 bases each). V lost 5 bases and J 5 bases, leaving 17 bases between the germline ends. This CDR3 comprises 14 residues. Germline V gene sequence: CDR1 DFQATT, CDR2 SNEGSKA (reference sequence). CDR3: CSAENQGGGDTQYF. The CDR3 bases are TGCAGTGCTGAAAACCAGGGCGGAGGAGATACGCAGTATTTT.

This clonotype has only one observation. The rearrangement uses TRBV28 and TRBJ2-7; weak D call: TRBD1 (6 bases). The CDR3 has 14 amino acids. CDR1 is MDHEN, CDR2 SYDVKM, per germline. Trimming took 5 bases from V and 4 from J, leaving 15 bases between them. The CDR3 region has the DNA TGTGCCAGCAGTCTCTCCGGGACAAGGTACGAGCAGTACTTC. It translates to CASSLSGTRYEQYF.

V usage is TRBV6-1 and J usage is TRBJ1-5, with 9 bases fitting TRBD1. Trimming at V came to 10 bases and at J to 5 bases, leaving 12 bases not matched to a gene. The germline CDR1 and CDR2 sequences are MNHNS and SASEGT. The CDR3 has 15 amino acids. CDR3 bases: TGTGCCAACAGGGGGCAAGATGGACAGTATCAGCCCCAGCATTTT. It yields the protein CANRGQDGQYQPQHF.

This clonotype was seen ten or more times. The J gene is TRBJ2-5, the V gene TRBV6-5; possible D gene TRBD2, 6 bases. The V and J ends lost 0 bases and 3 bases respectively, with 14 bases between them. Germline-derived CDR1 and CDR2 are MNHEY and SVGAGI. This CDR3 has 16 residues. The CDR3 spells CASSYSSRLGEETQYF. The DNA of the CDR3 is TGTGCCAGCAGTTACTCTTCGAGACTAGGGGAAGAGACCCAGTACTTC.

CDR3: CARGPRWSYNEQFF. DNA of the CDR3: TGTGCCAGGGGCCCCAGGTGGTCCTACAATGAGCAGTTCTTC. The chain is built from TRBV25-1 and TRBJ2-1, with no clear D. Germline CDR1 reads MGHDK; CDR2 reads SYGVNS. The CDR3 loop spans 14 amino acids. V was cut by 9 bases and J by 1 base, with 13 bases left in between. Looking up the rest from reference TRBV25-1 and TRBJ2-1 gives the full variable domain: EADIYQTPRYLVIGTGKKITLECSQTMGHDKMYWYQQDPGMELHLIHYSYGVNSTEKGDLSSESTVSRIRTEHFPLTLESARPSHTSQYLCARGPRWSYNEQFFGPGTRLTVL.

The rearrangement uses TRBV20-1 and TRBJ1-2; D is possibly TRBD1 (5 bases). This CDR3 is built from 15 residues. V lost 0 bases and J lost 0, with 11 bases in between. Germline V gene sequence: CDR1 DFQATT, CDR2 SNEGSKA (reference sequence). Here the CDR3 reads CSARDGAVPNYGYTF. CDR3 bases: TGCAGTGCTAGAGATGGGGCAGTTCCTAACTATGGCTACACCTTC.

This clonotype came up a few times. The chain joins TRBV5-1 to TRBJ2-1; TRBD1 agrees at 9 bases. This CDR3 spans 15 amino acids. After removal of 4 bases from V and 2 bases from J, the junction contained 4 bases not matched to a gene. CDR1 and CDR2 (germline): SGHRS, YFSETQ. Here the CDR3 DNA reads TGCGCCAGCAGCAAGGACAGGGGAACCTACAATGAGCAGTTCTTC. It specifies CASSKDRGTYNEQFF. Looking up the rest from reference TRBV5-1 and TRBJ2-1 gives the full variable domain: KAGVTQTPRYLIKTRGQQVTLSCSPISGHRSVSWYQQTPGQGLQFLFEYFSETQRNKGNFPGRFSGRQFSNSRSEMNVSTLELGDSALYLCASSKDRGTYNEQFFGPGTRLTVL.

This clonotype was counted ten times or more. This sequence joins TRBV24-1 and TRBJ2-5; no reliable D call. Germline-derived CDR1 and CDR2 are KGHDR and SFDVKD. The CDR3 length is 12 residues. The V and J ends lost 0 bases and 5 bases respectively, with 3 bases between them. This chain's CDR3 is CATSDLHETQYF. The CDR3 DNA is TGTGCCACCAGTGATTTGCATGAGACCCAGTACTTC.

This clonotype showed up just a few times. The chain joins TRBV20-1 to TRBJ2-1; 7 bases match TRBD2. Germline loops: CDR1 DFQATT, CDR2 SNEGSKA (reference sequence). With V trimmed by 2 bases and J by 0 bases, 10 bases remained unmatched. The CDR3 is made up of 17 amino acids. Here the CDR3 DNA reads TGCAGTGCTAGATACCTTTTAGCGGGTAGCTCCTACAATGAGCAGTTCTTC. Its translation is CSARYLLAGSSYNEQFF.

The gene calls are TRBV20-1 and TRBJ2-3, with D perhaps TRBD1 (5 bases). The CDR3 has 14 amino acids. In germline, CDR1 is DFQATT, CDR2 SNEGSKA (reference sequence). The germline V and J ends were trimmed by 3 bases and 5 bases, with 15 bases remaining between them. The DNA for the CDR3 is TGCAGTGCTAGCGAACGTAGGGGTGAAGATACGCAGTATTTT. Protein sequence: CSASERRGEDTQYF.

This clonotype occurred a few times. The chain employs TRBV29-1 and TRBJ2-1, with 12 bases matching TRBD2. J was trimmed by 6 bases and V by 0 bases; bases with no gene match: 3. Germline V gene sequence: CDR1 SQVTM, CDR2 ANQGSEA. This CDR3 is built from 15 residues. The CDR3 bases are TGCAGCGTTGAAGATACTAGCGGGGGGAGCAATGAGCAGTTCTTC. Its translation: CSVEDTSGGSNEQFF.

This clonotype was seen repeatedly, ten times or more. The V call is TRBV12-3 or TRBV12-4, the J call TRBJ2-7; D tentatively fits TRBD1 or TRBD2 (6 bases each). This CDR3 region has 14 residues. V shed 0 bases and J shed 6 bases, with 12 bases lying between them. DNA for the CDR3: TGTGCCAGCAGTTTAGCCGGGGGCCGTGGCGAGCAGTACTTC. Residues: CASSLAGGRGEQYF.

This clonotype was picked up a small number of times. The V and J genes are TRBV6-2 or TRBV6-3 and TRBJ2-7, with 10 bases aligning to TRBD2. The CDR3 runs 15 residues. Germline assignment: CDR1 MNHEY and CDR2 SVGEGT. The V and J ends lost 5 bases and 0 bases, in that order; junction bases with no gene match: 4. The CDR3 bases are TGTGCCAGCAGTCAAAAGCGGGGGGGCTCCTACGAGCAGTACTTC. It encodes CASSQKRGGSYEQYF.

This clonotype was found many times. V usage is TRBV12-3 or TRBV12-4 and J usage is TRBJ2-3; possibly TRBD2 for D (5 bases). V dropped 4 bases and J dropped 2 bases, with 13 bases sitting between them. This CDR3 comprises 15 residues. CDR3 in DNA: TGTGCCAGCAGTTACCGGACTGACAACACAGATACGCAGTATTTT. Protein: CASSYRTDNTDTQYF.

Remarks on this clonotype: A junction end diverges from the germline sequence, so it may reflect a read error. This chain links TRBV4-2 with TRBJ2-1; a possible D gene is TRBD2 (6 bases). Germline V gives CDR1 LGHNA, CDR2 YNFKEQ. The CDR3 is 17 residues long. The CDR3 spells CVSSQVEGSGSYNEQFF. CDR3 bases: TGTGTCAGCAGCCAAGTCGAAGGTAGCGGCTCCTACAATGAGCAGTTCTTC.